The clone carrying this T cell receptor (beta chain) rates as medium-sized. Its antigen remains unidentified. This record comes from a study of CD8 T cells in ankylosing spondylitis. General study findings and limits: Disease-linked clones were CD8+ and relatively rare in peripheral blood. Within ankylosing spondylitis blood, a TCR beta motif made up of eight highly homologous variants appeared to be characteristic. The clones that were linked to disease were reported to be significantly enriched in matched synovial fluid samples from ankylosing spondylitis patients.

The germline V gene has CDR1 DFQATT and CDR2 SNEGSKA (reference sequence). Trimming cost V 3 bases and J 7 bases, with 10 bases left between them. This CDR3 spans 12 amino acids. Scientists made TCR beta libraries using quantitative 5'-RACE with molecular barcodes. TCRdb re-derived calls from the 5' RACE reads in MiXCR, one entry per CDR3 protein. The top ten clones hold around 7.8% of a sample with about 260,000 distinct CDR3 sequences, roughly 20% of them seen once. Material: blood, either unsorted or a sorted T cell fraction (not recorded which). The clonotype was recovered from a male donor with ankylosing spondylitis or in good health (not recorded which). The chain links TRBV20-1 to TRBJ2-1; no firm D call. Here the CDR3 reads CSASGAGNEQFF. The DNA for the CDR3 is TGCAGTGCTAGCGGAGCCGGAAATGAGCAGTTCTTC.